The following is a T cell receptor (beta chain) sequence with its context. This sample stems from a study of CDR3 diversity in severe acne. A single record per CDR3 protein comes from TCRdb applying MiXCR to the PCR reads. The data hold roughly 79,000 distinct CDR3 sequences, with 49% observed a single time. Sequenced material: blood. This sequence was found in a male donor with severe acne vulgaris.

The CDR3 spells CSARREAGNIQYF. DNA for the CDR3: TGCAGTGCTAGACGTGAGGCTGGAAACATTCAGTACTTC. This chain links TRBV20-1 with TRBJ2-4, with D hard to call. The germline V gene encodes CDR1 DFQATT and CDR2 SNEGSKA (reference sequence). The V gene lost 2 bases and the J gene lost 6 bases, with 11 bases spanning the gap. This CDR3 comprises 13 residues.